The source of this TCR beta chain is a study of neoadjuvant anti-PD-1 for oral cavity cancer. Findings and limits, study-wide: Higher pretreatment Treg/Th17 ratios tracked higher pretreatment blood clonality.

TCRdb's table, derived via immunoSEQ multiplex PCR, lists solely in-frame clones and lacks some. The data show 20,000 to 25,000 clones, 35% to 50% seen once. This clone was counted many times. Its matching antigen is unknown. Time point defined: after neoadjuvant nivolumab, at surgical resection. These newly diagnosed stage II-IVA oral cavity squamous cell carcinoma patients had no prior systemic or radiation treatment. The patients had HPV-negative, locally advanced oral cavity squamous cell carcinoma. CDR1 LNHDA and CDR2 SQIVND come from the germline V gene (reference sequence). The CDR3 contains 12 residues. With 3 bases removed from V and 7 bases from J, the gap between germline ends came to 7 bases.

This sequence was found in a person between 40 and 80 years old with oral cavity squamous cell carcinoma. The chain links TRBV19 to TRBJ1-5; D unclear. The sample consisted of tumor tissue, taken after nivolumab (anti-PD-1) treatment. DNA of the CDR3: TGTGCCAGTAGTATTCGCGGGCAGCCCCAGCATTTT. This codes for CASSIRGQPQHF.